This T cell receptor (beta chain) was identified in a study of cytomegalovirus exposure and HLA in healthy donors. General study results and limits: The listing of 150 to 200 TCR beta chains classed them as cytomegalovirus-associated. Fewer N-insertions than the roughly 670-donor mean were reportedly shown by an Asian-associated ancestry cluster in a later analysis.

As to this clone: Its antigen is still unknown.

From germline, CDR1 is MNHEY and CDR2 SMNVEV (reference sequence). The CDR3 has 14 amino acids. The V end was cut by 5 bases, the J end by 4 bases, with 14 bases between. Amplification used 60 Vbeta primers and 13 Jbeta primers. Profiled with immunoSEQ multiplex PCR; TCRdb holds only in-frame clones, not every one. The sample holds 100,000 or so clones, around 80% seen once. Sequencing was done on a sample of PBMCs. The chain carries TRBV27 and TRBJ1-2, with D maybe TRBD1 (6 bases). The source of this sequence is a female donor in good health and CMV-seropositive. The CDR3 DNA reads as TGTGCCAGCAGTGGGACCAGGGGTGGCTATGGCTACACCTTC. Its translation is CASSGTRGGYGYTF.